This is a list of T cell receptor beta chains from one sample in a study of shared clonotypes between healthy human individuals. Only in-frame clones appear in the TCRdb table, and some are missing; sequencing was by immunoSEQ multiplex PCR. Counted here are about 1,800,000 clones, just under 95% occurring once; the ten biggest clones make up 1% to 1.5%. Material: naive CD8+ T cells sorted from blood. The receptor set was obtained from a man aged 18 to 29 in good health. Each CDR3 is given with its conserved first and last residue. D genes are given only for firm matches. Expanded clones are given a class, and other clones once, few, many or no size at all.

abundance: NA
v_gene: TRBV6-1
j_gene: TRBJ1-5
d_gene: NA
CDR3nt: TGTGCCAGCAGTGGCTTTACCTCGGGTCAGCCCCAGCATTTT
CDR3aa: CASSGFTSGQPQHF

abundance: NA
v_gene: TRBV5-5
j_gene: TRBJ1-2
d_gene: NA
CDR3nt: TGTGCCAGCAGCTTGGGGCCCAATGACTATGGCTACACCTTC
CDR3aa: CASSLGPNDYGYTF

abundance: NA
v_gene: TRBV11-2
j_gene: TRBJ2-7
d_gene: NA
CDR3nt: TGTGCCAGCAGCTTCGGGTACTCCGACTCCTACGAGCAGTACTTC
CDR3aa: CASSFGYSDSYEQYF

abundance: NA
v_gene: TRBV6-5
j_gene: TRBJ1-1
d_gene: TRBD1
CDR3nt: TGTGCCAGCAGTTATCCTACAGGGGGTACTGAAGCTTTCTTT
CDR3aa: CASSYPTGGTEAFF

abundance: NA
v_gene: TRBV5-8
j_gene: TRBJ2-1
d_gene: TRBD2
CDR3nt: TGTGCCAGCTCTCTACGGGGGGGTAGCCATGAGCAGTTCTTC
CDR3aa: CASSLRGGSHEQFF

abundance: NA
v_gene: TRBV6-5
j_gene: TRBJ2-7
d_gene: NA
CDR3nt: TGTGCCAGCAGTTACTCGGTCGGGGAAGGGGCCTACGAGCAGTACTTC
CDR3aa: CASSYSVGEGAYEQYF

abundance: NA
v_gene: TRBV29-1
j_gene: TRBJ1-1
d_gene: NA
CDR3nt: TGCAGCGTTAGGATAGCAAACACTGAAGCTTTCTTT
CDR3aa: CSVRIANTEAFF

abundance: NA
v_gene: TRBV28
j_gene: TRBJ1-2
d_gene: NA
CDR3nt: TGTGCCAGCAGCTCTTTCGGGCTCTATGGCTACACCTTC
CDR3aa: CASSSFGLYGYTF

abundance: NA
v_gene: TRBV30
j_gene: TRBJ1-1
d_gene: TRBD1
CDR3nt: TGTGCCTGGAGCATTCAGGGGGATGGAGCTTTCTTT
CDR3aa: CAWSIQGDGAFF

abundance: NA
v_gene: TRBV6-5
j_gene: TRBJ2-3
d_gene: NA
CDR3nt: TGTGCCAGCAGTTCCTCGACAGCGAGCACAGATACGCAGTATTTT
CDR3aa: CASSSSTASTDTQYF

abundance: NA
v_gene: TRBV6-5
j_gene: TRBJ2-5
d_gene: TRBD1
CDR3nt: TGTGCCAGCAGTTACTTCCCGACAGGGGAGGAGGAGACCCAGTACTTC
CDR3aa: CASSYFPTGEEETQYF

abundance: once
v_gene: TRBV6-5
j_gene: TRBJ2-7
d_gene: NA
CDR3nt: TGTGCCAGCAGTTACGGGCAGTTTGAAAGCTCCTACGAGCAGTACTTC
CDR3aa: CASSYGQFESSYEQYF

abundance: NA
v_gene: TRBV9
j_gene: TRBJ2-7
d_gene: NA
CDR3nt: TGTGCCAGCAGCGAGACAGGTTCCTACGAGCAGTACTTC
CDR3aa: CASSETGSYEQYF

abundance: NA
v_gene: TRBV19
j_gene: TRBJ1-6
d_gene: NA
CDR3nt: TGTGCCAGTAGTGGAGACGGTGATTATAATTCACCCCTCCACTTT
CDR3aa: CASSGDGDYNSPLHF

abundance: NA
v_gene: TRBV7-9
j_gene: TRBJ2-7
d_gene: TRBD2
CDR3nt: TGTGCCAGCGGTCCGGGAGGGACCTACGAGCAGTACTTC
CDR3aa: CASGPGGTYEQYF

abundance: NA
v_gene: TRBV6-5
j_gene: TRBJ1-1
d_gene: NA
CDR3nt: TGTGCCAGCAGTTTACAGGATAACACTGAAGCTTTCTTT
CDR3aa: CASSLQDNTEAFF

abundance: NA
v_gene: TRBV6-1
j_gene: TRBJ1-1
d_gene: NA
CDR3nt: TGTGCCAGCAGTGAGGACAGAAACACTGAAGCTTTCTTT
CDR3aa: CASSEDRNTEAFF

abundance: NA
v_gene: TRBV5-6
j_gene: TRBJ2-7
d_gene: NA
CDR3nt: TGTGCCAGCAGCCAAATAGCGGAGATCCCCTACGAGCAGTACTTC
CDR3aa: CASSQIAEIPYEQYF

abundance: NA
v_gene: TRBV7-9
j_gene: TRBJ1-1
d_gene: TRBD1
CDR3nt: TGTGCCAGCAGCTTGACAGGGGCCCCTGAAGCTTTCTTT
CDR3aa: CASSLTGAPEAFF

abundance: NA
v_gene: TRBV19
j_gene: TRBJ1-1
d_gene: NA
CDR3nt: TGTGCCAGTAGTATAGTCGCAGGGTCTGAAGCTTTCTTT
CDR3aa: CASSIVAGSEAFF

abundance: NA
v_gene: TRBV30
j_gene: TRBJ1-1
d_gene: NA
CDR3nt: TGTGCCTGGTCTATGAACACTGAAGCTTTCTTT
CDR3aa: CAWSMNTEAFF

abundance: few
v_gene: TRBV9
j_gene: TRBJ1-2
d_gene: TRBD1
CDR3nt: TGTGCCAGCAGCGTCTTTGGGACAGGGATTCTCTATGGCTACACCTTC
CDR3aa: CASSVFGTGILYGYTF

abundance: NA
v_gene: TRBV18
j_gene: TRBJ2-2
d_gene: NA
CDR3nt: TGTGCCAGCTCCCCGCTGGAGGGGGCGAACACCGGGGAGCTGTTTTTT
CDR3aa: CASSPLEGANTGELFF